The 16 T cell receptor beta chains given below trace back to one sample, sequenced in a study of patients and donors after allogeneic stem cell transplantation. TCRdb reprocessed the RT-PCR reads via MiXCR and lists one record per CDR3 protein. The sample yields tens of thousands of distinct CDR3 sequences, more than 35% seen once. The sample comprised blood, either unsorted or a sorted T cell fraction (not recorded which). The source is a human donor who was either an allogeneic HSCT recipient or a stem cell or donor lymphocyte infusion donor (not recorded which). It is not recorded whose cells these are; they may come from a transplant donor.

The rearrangement uses TRBV10-3 and TRBJ2-5; no firm D call. CDR3 length equals 13 residues. Germline lookup yields CDR1 ENHRY and CDR2 SYGVKD. Between the trimmed V and J ends, which lost 6 bases and 2 bases, there was a span of 10 bases. Here the CDR3 DNA reads TGTGCCATCAGACTACAAGAACAAGAGACCCAGTACTTC. It codes for CAIRLQEQETQYF.

The chain has TRBV12-3 or TRBV12-4 and TRBJ2-5; weak D call: TRBD2 (5 bases). CDR3 length: 16 residues. Trimming took off 3 bases at V and 5 bases at J, with 19 bases between the two ends. The CDR3 loop reads CASSLGRGSQEETQYF. CDR3 nucleotide sequence: TGTGCCAGCAGTTTGGGCCGGGGATCCCAGGAGGAGACCCAGTACTTC.

The V gene is TRBV7-9, the J gene TRBJ1-2; D may be TRBD1 (6 bases). V gave up 4 bases and J gave up 5 bases, with 20 bases separating them. The germline V gene has CDR1 SEHNR and CDR2 FQNEAQ (reference sequence). The CDR3 sequence is 16 residues long. The CDR3 DNA reads as TGTGCCAGCAGCTCCCAACAGATAGACAGGTCTTATGGCTACACCTTC. Protein product: CASSSQQIDRSYGYTF.

This clonotype came up a few times. The chain joins TRBV24-1 to TRBJ1-5, with a weak D call TRBD1 (5 bases). Trimming stripped 2 bases from V and 5 bases from J, with 9 bases between. The CDR3 has 14 amino acids. Germline V lookup: CDR1 KGHDR, CDR2 SFDVKD. The CDR3 nucleotides read TGTGCCACCAGTGATTGGTCGACAGATCAGCCCCAGCATTTT. It yields the protein CATSDWSTDQPQHF.

The V call is TRBV7-9, the J call TRBJ2-5; 10 bases line up with TRBD2. V lost 1 base and J lost 4; bases outside the gene matches: 0. The germline CDR1 and CDR2 sequences are SEHNR and FQNEAQ (reference sequence). This CDR3 region has 14 residues. CDR3 loop: CASSLGTSGETQYF. The CDR3 DNA reads as TGTGCCAGCAGCTTAGGGACTAGCGGAGAGACCCAGTACTTC.

This rearrangement joins TRBV7-9 to TRBJ2-2; D remains unclear. This CDR3 contains 12 residues. V was pared by 6 bases and J by 2 bases, with 4 bases between. The germline V gene has CDR1 SEHNR and CDR2 FQNEAQ (reference sequence). The CDR3 DNA sequence: TGTGCCAGCAGGAGAAACACCGGGGAGCTGTTTTTT. Translating gives CASRRNTGELFF. Combining the CDR3 with reference TRBV7-9 and TRBJ2-2 gives the whole variable domain DTGVSQNPRHKITKRGQNVTFRCDPISEHNRLYWYRQTLGQGPEFLTYFQNEAQLEKSRLLSDRFSAERPKGSFSTLEIQRTEQGDSAMYLCASRRNTGELFFGEGSRLTVL.

This clonotype has a single count. CDR3 DNA sequence: TGTGCCAGCAGAGCGGGAGGACAAGAGACCCAGTACTTC. Its translation: CASRAGGQETQYF. This rearrangement joins TRBV25-1 to TRBJ2-5; 9 bases are shared with TRBD2. V was clipped by 6 bases and J by 2 bases; unmatched bases: 1. Per the germline V gene, CDR1 is MGHDK and CDR2 is SYGVNS. The CDR3 contains 13 residues.

This clonotype has more than one count but fewer than ten. The gene calls are TRBV28 and TRBJ2-1, with D maybe TRBD2 (5 bases). The CDR3 contains 12 residues. Trimming took off 6 bases at V and 8 bases at J, with 11 bases between the two ends. Germline loops: CDR1 MDHEN, CDR2 SYDVKM. For the CDR3, the DNA is TGTGCCAGCAGGACTACCCTCCATGAGCAGTTCTTC. This encodes CASRTTLHEQFF.

This clonotype was seen once. The chain joins TRBV7-9 to TRBJ1-6, with D possibly matching TRBD1 (5 bases). V was cut by 4 bases and J by 12 bases, with 19 bases left in between. Germline V gene lookup returns CDR1 SEHNR and CDR2 FQNEAQ (reference sequence). This CDR3 has 15 residues. The CDR3 protein is CASSSGDSGLGPLHF. CDR3 DNA: TGTGCCAGCAGCTCCGGGGACTCCGGTCTCGGACCCCTCCACTTT.

This chain uses TRBV2 with TRBJ2-7; the D gene is possibly TRBD1 (5 bases). CDR1 is SNHLY and CDR2 is FYNNEI in the germline V gene. There are 15 residues in the CDR3. V was cut by 5 bases and J by 0 bases, with 14 bases left in between. CDR3 residues: CASSPPRVTSYEQYF. The CDR3 nucleotides read TGTGCCAGCAGTCCCCCCAGGGTGACCTCCTACGAGCAGTACTTC.

A note on this clonotype: Germline and junction disagree at one end, which may indicate a read error. The chain employs TRBV12-3 or TRBV12-4 and TRBJ2-7; D may be TRBD2 (6 bases). This CDR3 region has 15 residues. Written as DNA, the CDR3 is TGTGCCAGCAGTCTAGCGTTACTGAGAAGCTACGAGCAGTACTTC. This sequence encodes CASSLALLRSYEQYF.

The gene calls are TRBV20-1 and TRBJ1-3; TRBD1 agrees at 7 bases. The CDR3 runs to 18 residues. The V segment lost 0 bases and the J segment 3 bases; nucleotides outside the gene matches: 14. Germline lookup yields CDR1 DFQATT and CDR2 SNEGSKA (reference sequence). CDR3 bases: TGCAGTGCTAGAGAGCCCGGCGGAAGGGGGCTCTATGGAAACACCATATATTTT. The encoded protein is CSAREPGGRGLYGNTIYF.

The rearrangement links TRBV3-1 to TRBJ2-5; D possibly corresponds to TRBD1 (6 bases). This CDR3 is 16 amino acids long. Germline lookup yields CDR1 LGHDT and CDR2 YNNKEL (reference sequence). Trimming removed 0 bases at V and 0 bases at J, with 11 bases between. The CDR3 DNA follows: TGTGCCAGCAGCCAAGATACCGGGGACAACCAAGAGACCCAGTACTTC. It is translated as CASSQDTGDNQETQYF.

Many counts were recorded for this clonotype. This chain uses TRBV7-8 with TRBJ1-1, with D uncertain. The CDR3 is made up of 13 amino acids. Per the germline V gene, CDR1 is SGHVS and CDR2 is FQNEAQ. The V gene lost 1 base and the J gene lost 6 bases, with 9 bases spanning the gap. CDR3 DNA sequence: TGTGCCAGCAGCTTAGGAAGGAGCGCTGAAGCTTTCTTT. It encodes CASSLGRSAEAFF.

V usage is TRBV12-3 or TRBV12-4 and J usage is TRBJ2-5; D perhaps matches TRBD2 (6 bases). V was shortened by 0 bases and J by 5 bases, with 22 bases between the two germline ends. The CDR3 length is 18 residues. As DNA, the CDR3 is TGTGCCAGCAGTTTAGCGTTTTCCGGGACCGCCGCGGGGGAGACCCAGTACTTC. Protein product: CASSLAFSGTAAGETQYF.

The V gene is TRBV5-1, the J gene TRBJ2-1; 10 nucleotides agree with TRBD2. The J segment lost 7 bases and the V segment lost 0 bases, leaving 10 bases of the junction unmatched. From germline, CDR1 is SGHRS and CDR2 YFSETQ. The CDR3 extends over 17 amino acids. The CDR3 DNA is TGCGCCAGCAGCTTGGCCCCTAGCGGGAGTTGGGGTAATGAGCAGTTCTTC. It yields the protein CASSLAPSGSWGNEQFF.